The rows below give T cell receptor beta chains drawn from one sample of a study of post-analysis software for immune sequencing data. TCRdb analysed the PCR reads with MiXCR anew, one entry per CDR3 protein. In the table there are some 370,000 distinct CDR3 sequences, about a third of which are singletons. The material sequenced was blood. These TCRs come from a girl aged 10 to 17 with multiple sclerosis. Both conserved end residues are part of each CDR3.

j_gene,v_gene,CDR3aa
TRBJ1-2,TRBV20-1,CSARAGQGAHTF
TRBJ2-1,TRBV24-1,CATSDAAGSSYNEQFF
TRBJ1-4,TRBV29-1,CSVESTGGAEKLFF
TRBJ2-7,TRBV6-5,CASSLTWGSYEQYF
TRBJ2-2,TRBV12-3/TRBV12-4,CASSLPFTGSAGELFF
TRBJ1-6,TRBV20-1,CSALGLDRGLGSLHF
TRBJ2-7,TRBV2,CASSEDRIFLAYEQYF
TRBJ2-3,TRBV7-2,CASSLLAGTTDMQYF
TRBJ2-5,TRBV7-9,CASSGEGAETQYF
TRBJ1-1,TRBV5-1,CASGPGTGNTEAFF
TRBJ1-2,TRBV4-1,CASSQDRNYGYTF
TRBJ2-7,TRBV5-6,CASSAGPREHYEQYF
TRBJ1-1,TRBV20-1,CSARGFTEAFF
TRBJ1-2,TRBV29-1,CSVPKGGGYTF
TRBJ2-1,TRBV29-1,CSVSGHTGENEQFF
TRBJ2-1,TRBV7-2,CASSQTSGAYNEQFF
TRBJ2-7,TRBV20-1,CSARFPPDSTYEQYF